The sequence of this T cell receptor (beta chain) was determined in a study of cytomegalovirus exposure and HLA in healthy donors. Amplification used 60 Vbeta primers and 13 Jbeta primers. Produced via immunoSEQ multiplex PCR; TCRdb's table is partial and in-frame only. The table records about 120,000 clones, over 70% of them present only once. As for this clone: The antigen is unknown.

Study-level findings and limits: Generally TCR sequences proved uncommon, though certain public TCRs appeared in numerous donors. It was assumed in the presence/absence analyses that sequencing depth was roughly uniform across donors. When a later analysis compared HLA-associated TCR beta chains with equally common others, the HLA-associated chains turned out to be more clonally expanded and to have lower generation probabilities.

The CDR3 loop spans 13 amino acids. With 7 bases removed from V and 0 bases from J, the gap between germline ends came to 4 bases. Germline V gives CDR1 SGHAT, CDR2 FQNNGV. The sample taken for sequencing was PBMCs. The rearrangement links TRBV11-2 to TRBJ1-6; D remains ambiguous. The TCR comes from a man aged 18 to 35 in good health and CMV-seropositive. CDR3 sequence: CASKSSYNSPLHF. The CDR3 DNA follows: TGTGCCAGCAAGAGCTCCTATAATTCACCCCTCCACTTT.